The T cell receptor (beta chain) described here comes from a study of cytomegalovirus exposure and HLA in healthy donors. Study-wide points: A later analysis appeared to link common viral pathogens to several of the most significant clusters.

The PCR used 60 Vbeta and 13 Jbeta primers. Sequencing used immunoSEQ multiplex PCR; TCRdb keeps in-frame clones, though not all of them. This sample has about 110,000 clones, with approximately 79% found just once. The length of the CDR3 is 15 residues. The V end was cut by 2 bases, the J end by 0 bases, with 7 bases between. Per germline, CDR1 SGHVS and CDR2 FNYEAQ. As concerns this clone: Its antigen is unknown.

The sequence was collected from a woman aged 40 to 50 in good health and CMV-seropositive. The J gene is TRBJ1-4, the V gene TRBV7-6, with a weak D call TRBD1 (5 bases). The sequencing input was PBMCs. Written as DNA, the CDR3 is TGTGCCAGCAGCTTAAGGGGAACAACTAATGAAAAACTGTTTTTT. Protein: CASSLRGTTNEKLFF.